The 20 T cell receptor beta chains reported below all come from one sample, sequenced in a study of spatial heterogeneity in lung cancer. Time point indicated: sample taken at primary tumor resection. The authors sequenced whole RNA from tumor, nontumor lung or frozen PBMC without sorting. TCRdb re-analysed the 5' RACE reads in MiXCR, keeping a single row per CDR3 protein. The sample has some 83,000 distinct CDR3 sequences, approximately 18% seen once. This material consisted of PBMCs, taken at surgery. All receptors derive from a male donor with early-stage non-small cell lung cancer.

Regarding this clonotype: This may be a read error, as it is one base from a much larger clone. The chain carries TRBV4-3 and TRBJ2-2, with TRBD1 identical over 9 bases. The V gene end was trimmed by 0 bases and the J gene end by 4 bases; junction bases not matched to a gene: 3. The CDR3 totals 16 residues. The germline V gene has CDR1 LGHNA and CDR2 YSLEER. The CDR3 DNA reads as TGCGCCAGCAGCCAAGAGAGACAGGGGGGCACCGGGGAGCTGTTTTTT. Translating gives CASSQERQGGTGELFF.

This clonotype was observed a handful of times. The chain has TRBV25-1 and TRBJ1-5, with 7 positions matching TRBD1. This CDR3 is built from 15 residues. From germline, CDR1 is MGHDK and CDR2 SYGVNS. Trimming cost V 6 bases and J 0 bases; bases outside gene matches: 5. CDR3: CASSATGDSNQPQHF. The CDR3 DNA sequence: TGTGCCAGCAGCGCCACAGGGGATAGCAATCAGCCCCAGCATTTT.

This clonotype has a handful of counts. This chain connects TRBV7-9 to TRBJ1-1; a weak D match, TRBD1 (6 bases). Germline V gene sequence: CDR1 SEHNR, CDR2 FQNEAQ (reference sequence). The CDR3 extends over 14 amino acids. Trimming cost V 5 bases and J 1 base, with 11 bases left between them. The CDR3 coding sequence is TGTGCCAGCAGCAGGGACATAGAGAACACTGAAGCTTTCTTT. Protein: CASSRDIENTEAFF.

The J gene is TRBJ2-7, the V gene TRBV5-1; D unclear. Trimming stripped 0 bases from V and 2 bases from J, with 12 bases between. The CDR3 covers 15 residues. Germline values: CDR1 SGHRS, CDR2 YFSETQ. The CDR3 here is CASSLGLWSAYEQYF. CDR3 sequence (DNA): TGCGCCAGCAGCTTGGGGTTGTGGTCCGCCTACGAGCAGTACTTC.

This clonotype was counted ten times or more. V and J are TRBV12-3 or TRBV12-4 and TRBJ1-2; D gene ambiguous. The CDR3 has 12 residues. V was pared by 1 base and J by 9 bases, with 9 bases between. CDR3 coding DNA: TGTGCCAGCAGTTTAGGGGAGCGGAGCTACACCTTC. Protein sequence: CASSLGERSYTF.

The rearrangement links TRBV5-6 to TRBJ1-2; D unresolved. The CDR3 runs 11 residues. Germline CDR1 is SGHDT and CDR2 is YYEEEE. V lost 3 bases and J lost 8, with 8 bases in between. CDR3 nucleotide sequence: TGTGCCAGCAGCTCCGCTTGGGGCTACACCTTC. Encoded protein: CASSSAWGYTF.

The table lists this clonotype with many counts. This CDR3 is CSVTNQGFHEQYF. The CDR3, as DNA: TGCAGCGTTACCAATCAGGGGTTCCACGAGCAGTACTTC. The chain is built from TRBV29-1 and TRBJ2-7; weak D call: TRBD1 (6 bases). CDR3 length: 13 residues. Trimming took off 5 bases at V and 5 bases at J, with 16 bases between the two ends. The germline gives CDR1 SQVTM, CDR2 ANQGSEA.

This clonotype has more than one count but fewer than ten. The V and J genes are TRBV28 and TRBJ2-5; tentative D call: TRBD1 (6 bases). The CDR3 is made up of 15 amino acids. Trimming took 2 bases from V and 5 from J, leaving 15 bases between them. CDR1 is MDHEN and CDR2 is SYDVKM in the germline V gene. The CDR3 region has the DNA TGTGCCAGCAGTTTAGAAGCAGGGGTAAAGGAGACCCAGTACTTC. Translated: CASSLEAGVKETQYF.

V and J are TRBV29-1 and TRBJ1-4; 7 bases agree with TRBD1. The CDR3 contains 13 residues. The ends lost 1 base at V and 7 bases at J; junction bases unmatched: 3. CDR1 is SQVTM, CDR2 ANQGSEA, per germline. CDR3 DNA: TGCAGCGTTGAAGGGACAGGAGGTGAAAAACTGTTTTTT. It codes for CSVEGTGGEKLFF.

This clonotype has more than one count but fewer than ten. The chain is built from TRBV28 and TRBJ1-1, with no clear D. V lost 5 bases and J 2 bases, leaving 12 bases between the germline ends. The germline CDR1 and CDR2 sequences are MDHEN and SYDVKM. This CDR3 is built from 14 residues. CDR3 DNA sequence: TGTGCCAGCAGTCTGACTCACGCCAACACTGAAGCTTTCTTT. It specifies CASSLTHANTEAFF.

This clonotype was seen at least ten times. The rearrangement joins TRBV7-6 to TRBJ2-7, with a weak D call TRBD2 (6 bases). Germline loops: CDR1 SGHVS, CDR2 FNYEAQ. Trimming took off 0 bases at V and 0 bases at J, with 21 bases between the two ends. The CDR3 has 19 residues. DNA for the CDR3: TGTGCCAGCAGCTTAGCGAGTGGGGGAGGAGGGGCCTCCTCCTACGAGCAGTACTTC. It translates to CASSLASGGGGASSYEQYF.

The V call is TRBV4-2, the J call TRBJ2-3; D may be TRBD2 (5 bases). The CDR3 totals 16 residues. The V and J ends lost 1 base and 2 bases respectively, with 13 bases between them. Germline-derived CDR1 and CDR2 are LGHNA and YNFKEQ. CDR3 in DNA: TGTGCCAGCAGCCAAGGAGCAGGTCGGGACACAGATACGCAGTATTTT. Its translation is CASSQGAGRDTDTQYF.

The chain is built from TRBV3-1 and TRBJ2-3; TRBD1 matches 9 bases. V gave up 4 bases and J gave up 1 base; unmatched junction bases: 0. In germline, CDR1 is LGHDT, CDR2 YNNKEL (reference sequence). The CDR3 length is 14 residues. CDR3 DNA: TGTGCCAGCAGCCGGACAGGGGGCACAGATACGCAGTATTTT. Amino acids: CASSRTGGTDTQYF.

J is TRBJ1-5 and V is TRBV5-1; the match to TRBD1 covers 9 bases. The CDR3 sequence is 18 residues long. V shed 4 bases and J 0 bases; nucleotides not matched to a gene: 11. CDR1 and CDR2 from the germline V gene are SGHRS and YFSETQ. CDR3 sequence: CASSPGTGTIYSNQPQHF. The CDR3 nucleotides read TGCGCCAGCAGCCCTGGGACAGGGACCATCTATAGCAATCAGCCCCAGCATTTT.

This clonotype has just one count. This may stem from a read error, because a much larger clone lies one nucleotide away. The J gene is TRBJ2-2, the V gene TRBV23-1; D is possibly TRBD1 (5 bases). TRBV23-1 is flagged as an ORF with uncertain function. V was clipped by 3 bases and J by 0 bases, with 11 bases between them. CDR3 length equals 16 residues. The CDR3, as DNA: TGCGCCAGCAGTCAGTCGAACAGGACGAACACCGGGGAGCTGTTTTTT. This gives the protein CASSQSNRTNTGELFF.

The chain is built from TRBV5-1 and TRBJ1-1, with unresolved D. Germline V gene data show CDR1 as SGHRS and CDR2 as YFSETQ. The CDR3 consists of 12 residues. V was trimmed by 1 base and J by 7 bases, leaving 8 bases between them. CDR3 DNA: TGCGCCAGCAGCTTGTCCGGGCTTGAAGCTTTCTTT. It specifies CASSLSGLEAFF.

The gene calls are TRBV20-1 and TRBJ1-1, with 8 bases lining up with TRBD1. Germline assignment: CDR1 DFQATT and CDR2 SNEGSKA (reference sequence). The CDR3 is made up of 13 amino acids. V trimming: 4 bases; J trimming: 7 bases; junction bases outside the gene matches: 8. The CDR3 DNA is TGCAGTGCTACCGGACAGGGCCTACTTGAAGCTTTCTTT. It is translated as CSATGQGLLEAFF.

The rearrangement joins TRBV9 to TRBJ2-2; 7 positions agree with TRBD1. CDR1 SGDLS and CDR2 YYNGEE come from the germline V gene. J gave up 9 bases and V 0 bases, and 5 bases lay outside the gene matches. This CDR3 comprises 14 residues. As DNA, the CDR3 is TGTGCCAGCAGCGTAGGAGGGGGCTGGCGGGAGCTGTTTTTT. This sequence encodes CASSVGGGWRELFF.

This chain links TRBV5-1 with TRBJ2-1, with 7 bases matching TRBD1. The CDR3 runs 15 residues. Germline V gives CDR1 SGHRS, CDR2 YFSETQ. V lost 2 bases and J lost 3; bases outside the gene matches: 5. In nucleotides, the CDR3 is TGCGCCAGCAGCTTAACCGGGACAGACTACAATGAGCAGTTCTTC. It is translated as CASSLTGTDYNEQFF.

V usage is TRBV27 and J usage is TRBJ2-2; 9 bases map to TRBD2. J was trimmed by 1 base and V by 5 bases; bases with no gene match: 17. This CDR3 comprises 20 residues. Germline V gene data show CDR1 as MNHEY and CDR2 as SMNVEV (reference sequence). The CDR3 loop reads CASSRILGSGRAGNTGELFF. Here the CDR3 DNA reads TGTGCCAGCAGTAGAATACTCGGTAGCGGGAGAGCCGGGAACACCGGGGAGCTGTTTTTT.